The T cell receptor beta chain described here comes from a study of glioma-infiltrating T cells after dendritic cell vaccination. Study results and caveats: TCR clonality showed no direct relationship with survival. Few patients contributed both blood and tumor specimens.

TCRB CDR3 was amplified from 2 ug genomic DNA or less. TCRdb's copy holds only in-frame clones and misses some; the assay was immunoSEQ multiplex PCR. The table shows about 99,000 clones, with 80% occurring only once. In the case of this clone: No antigen is known for it.

Looked up from germline, CDR1 is DFQATT and CDR2 is SNEGSKA (reference sequence). The germline V and J ends were trimmed by 4 bases and 0 bases, with 2 bases remaining between them. CDR3 size: 11 residues. The time point is: after dendritic cell vaccination, including at tumor progression/relapse. All glioblastoma patients lacked an isocitrate dehydrogenase mutation. Sequencing was performed on blood, taken after dendritic cell vaccination. This clonotype was obtained from a human donor with glioblastoma. The genes are TRBV20-1 and TRBJ2-3, with D hard to call. The CDR3 loop reads CSAISTDTQYF. In DNA, the CDR3 is TGCAGTGCTATAAGCACAGATACGCAGTATTTT.